What follows describes a single T cell receptor beta chain. This sample is drawn from a study of blood T cells in healthy people across ages. About the study: When template switching was applied, about one barcoded beta molecule was captured per two T cells.

A second PCR of about 6 to 12 cycles used a sample-barcoded 5' primer and a J-beta primer mix. The authors tagged each cDNA molecule using a template-switch adaptor with 12 random nucleotides. TCRdb reprocessed the 5' RACE reads via MiXCR and lists one record per CDR3 protein. The top ten hold 30% to 35% of the sample, which has about 680,000 distinct CDR3 sequences, roughly 49% seen once. The CDR3 totals 15 residues. Trimming removed 6 bases at V and 2 bases at J, with 17 bases between. Germline loops: CDR1 SGHTA, CDR2 FQGNSA. No fewer than 7 million PBMCs went into each sample. The chain employs TRBV7-2 and TRBJ2-7, with D maybe TRBD1 (6 bases). The clonotype was recovered from a woman aged 60-75 years in good health. Sequenced input: blood. As DNA, the CDR3 is TGTGCCAGCAGTTCTGGACAGCAAGGAACCTACGAGCAGTACTTC. Its translation is CASSSGQQGTYEQYF.